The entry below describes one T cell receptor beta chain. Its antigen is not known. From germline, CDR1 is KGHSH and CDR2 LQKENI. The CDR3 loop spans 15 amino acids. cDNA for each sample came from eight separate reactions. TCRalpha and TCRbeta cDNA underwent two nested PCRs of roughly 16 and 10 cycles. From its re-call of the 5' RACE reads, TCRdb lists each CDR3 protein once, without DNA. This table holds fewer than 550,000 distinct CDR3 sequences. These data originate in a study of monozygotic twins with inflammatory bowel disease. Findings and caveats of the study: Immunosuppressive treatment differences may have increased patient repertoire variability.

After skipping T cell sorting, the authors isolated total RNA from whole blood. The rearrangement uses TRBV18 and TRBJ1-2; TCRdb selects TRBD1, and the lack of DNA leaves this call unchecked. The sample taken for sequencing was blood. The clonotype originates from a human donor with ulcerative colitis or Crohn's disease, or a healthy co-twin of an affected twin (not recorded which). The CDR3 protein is CASSPQDSLDYGYTF.